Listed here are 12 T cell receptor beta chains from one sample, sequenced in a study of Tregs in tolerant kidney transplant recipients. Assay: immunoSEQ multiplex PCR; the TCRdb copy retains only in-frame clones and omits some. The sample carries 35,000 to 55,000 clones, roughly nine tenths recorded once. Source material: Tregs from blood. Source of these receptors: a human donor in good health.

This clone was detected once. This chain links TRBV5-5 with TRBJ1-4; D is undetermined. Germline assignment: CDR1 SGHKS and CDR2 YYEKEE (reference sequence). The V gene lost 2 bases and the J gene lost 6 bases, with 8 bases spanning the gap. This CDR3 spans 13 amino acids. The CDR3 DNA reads TGTGCCAGCAGCTTATACGGCCATGAAAAACTGTTTTTT. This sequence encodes CASSLYGHEKLFF.

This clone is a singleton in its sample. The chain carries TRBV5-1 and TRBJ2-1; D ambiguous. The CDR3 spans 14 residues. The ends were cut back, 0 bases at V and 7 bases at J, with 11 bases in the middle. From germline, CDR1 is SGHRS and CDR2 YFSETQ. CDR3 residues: CASSLVSNLNEQFF. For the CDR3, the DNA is TGCGCCAGCAGCTTGGTGTCCAACCTGAATGAGCAGTTCTTC.

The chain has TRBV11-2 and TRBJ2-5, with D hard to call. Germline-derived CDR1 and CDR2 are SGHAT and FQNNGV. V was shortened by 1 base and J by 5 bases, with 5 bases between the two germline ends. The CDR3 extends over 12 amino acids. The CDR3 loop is CASSLVSETQYF. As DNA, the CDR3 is TGTGCCAGCAGCTTAGTTTCGGAGACCCAGTACTTC.

CDR3 DNA sequence: TGTGCCAGCAGCTTAGTTCTGGGACAGTACACCGGGGAGCTGTTTTTT. Its protein product is CASSLVLGQYTGELFF. The rearrangement joins TRBV7-8 to TRBJ2-2; 7 bases line up with TRBD1. Looked up from germline, CDR1 is SGHVS and CDR2 is FQNEAQ. The length of the CDR3 is 16 residues. V trimming: 1 base; J trimming: 3 bases; junction bases outside the gene matches: 5.

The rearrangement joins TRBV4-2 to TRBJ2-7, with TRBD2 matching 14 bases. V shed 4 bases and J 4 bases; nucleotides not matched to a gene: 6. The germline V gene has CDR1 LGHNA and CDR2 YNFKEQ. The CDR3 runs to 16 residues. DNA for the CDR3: TGTGCCAGCAGCCCGATGGGGACTAGCGGGAGTTACGAGCAGTACTTC. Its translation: CASSPMGTSGSYEQYF.

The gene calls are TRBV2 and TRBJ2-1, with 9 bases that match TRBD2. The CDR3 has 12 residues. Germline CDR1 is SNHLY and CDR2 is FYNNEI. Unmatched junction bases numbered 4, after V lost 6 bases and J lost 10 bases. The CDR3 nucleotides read TGTGCCAGCAGCCGGCGGGGGGGCGAGCAGTTCTTC. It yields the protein CASSRRGGEQFF.

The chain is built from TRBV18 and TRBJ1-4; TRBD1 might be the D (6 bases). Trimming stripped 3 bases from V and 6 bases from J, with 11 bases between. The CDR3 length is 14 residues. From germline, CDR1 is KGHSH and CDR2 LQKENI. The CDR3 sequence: CASSPGGLHEKLFF. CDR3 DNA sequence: TGTGCCAGCTCACCTGGGGGGCTGCATGAAAAACTGTTTTTT.

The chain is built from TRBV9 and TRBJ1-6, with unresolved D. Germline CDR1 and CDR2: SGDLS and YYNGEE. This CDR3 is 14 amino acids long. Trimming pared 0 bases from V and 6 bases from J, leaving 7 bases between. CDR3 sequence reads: CASSVDIINSPLHF. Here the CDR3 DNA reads TGTGCCAGCAGCGTAGACATCATTAATTCACCCCTCCACTTT.

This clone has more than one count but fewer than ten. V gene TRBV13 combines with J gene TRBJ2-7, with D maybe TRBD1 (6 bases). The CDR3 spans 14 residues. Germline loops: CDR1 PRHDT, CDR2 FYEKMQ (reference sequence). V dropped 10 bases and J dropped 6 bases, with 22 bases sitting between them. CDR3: CATAGDHTFSEQYF. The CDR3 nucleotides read TGTGCCACGGCAGGGGACCATACCTTCTCCGAGCAGTACTTC.

The CDR3 DNA reads TGTGCCAGCAGTGATCGTGCAGGGGACTACGAGCAGTACTTC. This encodes CASSDRAGDYEQYF. This chain joins TRBV6-5 and TRBJ2-7; tentative D call: TRBD1 (6 bases). CDR3 length: 14 residues. V lost 5 bases to trimming and J lost 3 bases, with 14 bases between them. CDR1 is MNHEY, CDR2 SVGAGI, per germline.

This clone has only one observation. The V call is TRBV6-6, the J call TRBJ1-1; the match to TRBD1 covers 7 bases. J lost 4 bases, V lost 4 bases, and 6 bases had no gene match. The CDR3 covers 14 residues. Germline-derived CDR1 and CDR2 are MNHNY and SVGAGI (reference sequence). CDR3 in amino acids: CASSSTGVLTEAFF. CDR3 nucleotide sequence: TGTGCCAGCAGTTCTACAGGGGTTCTCACTGAAGCTTTCTTT.

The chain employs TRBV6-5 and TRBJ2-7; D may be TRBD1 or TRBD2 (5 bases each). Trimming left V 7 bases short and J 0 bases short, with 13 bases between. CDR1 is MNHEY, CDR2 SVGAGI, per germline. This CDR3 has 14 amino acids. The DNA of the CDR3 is TGTGCCAGCACCAGGGACCGTCTCTCCTACGAGCAGTACTTC. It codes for CASTRDRLSYEQYF.